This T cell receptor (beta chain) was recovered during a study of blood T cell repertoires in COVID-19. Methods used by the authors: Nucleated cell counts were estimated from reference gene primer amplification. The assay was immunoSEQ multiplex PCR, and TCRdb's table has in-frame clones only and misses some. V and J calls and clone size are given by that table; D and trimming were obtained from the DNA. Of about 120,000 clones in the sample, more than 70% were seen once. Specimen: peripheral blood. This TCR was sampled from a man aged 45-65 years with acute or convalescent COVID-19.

In nucleotides, the CDR3 is TGTGCCATAGACCTACTAAAGTTTGGCTACGAGCAGTACTTC. This gives the protein CAIDLLKFGYEQYF. This chain connects TRBV2 to TRBJ2-7; D gene uncertain. The CDR3 is 14 residues long. Per germline, CDR1 SNHLY and CDR2 FYNNEI. V was trimmed by 10 bases and J by 3 bases, leaving 19 bases between them.